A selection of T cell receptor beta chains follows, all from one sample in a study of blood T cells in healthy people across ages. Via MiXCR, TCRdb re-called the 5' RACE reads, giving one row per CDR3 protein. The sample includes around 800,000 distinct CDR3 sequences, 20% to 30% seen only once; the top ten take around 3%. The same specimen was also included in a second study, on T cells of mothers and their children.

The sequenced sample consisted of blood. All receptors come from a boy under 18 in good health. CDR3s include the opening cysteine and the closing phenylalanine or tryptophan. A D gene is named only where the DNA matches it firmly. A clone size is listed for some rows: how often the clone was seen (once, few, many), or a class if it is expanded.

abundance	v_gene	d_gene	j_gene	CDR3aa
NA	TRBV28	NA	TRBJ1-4	CASSSEGLHEKLFF
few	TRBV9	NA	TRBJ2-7	CASSPHGGTGALGYF
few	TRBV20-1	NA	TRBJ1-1	CTVGGSNTEAFF
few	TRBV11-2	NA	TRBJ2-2	CASSLYRETGEPFF
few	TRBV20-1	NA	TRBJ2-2	CSAQTVRGSSGELFF
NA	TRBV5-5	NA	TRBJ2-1	CASSLVLAREQFF
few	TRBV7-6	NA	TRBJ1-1	CASSLGSVWNTEAFF
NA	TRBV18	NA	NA	CASSLDVSETQYF
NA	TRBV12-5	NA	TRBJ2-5	CASGLANRDSREETQYF
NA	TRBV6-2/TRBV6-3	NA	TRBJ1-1	CASSYSRANKRDTEAFF
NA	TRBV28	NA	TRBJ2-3	CASSENRDTDTQYF
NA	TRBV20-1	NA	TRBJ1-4	CSARDPGQGGDNEKLFF
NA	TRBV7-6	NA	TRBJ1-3	CASSPVGGSGNTIYF
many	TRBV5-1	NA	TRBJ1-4	CASSLEGRPNEKLFF
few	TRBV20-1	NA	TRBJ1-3	CSPKPGPRRNTIYF
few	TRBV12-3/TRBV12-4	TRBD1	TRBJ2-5	CASLPRRAGGAETQYF
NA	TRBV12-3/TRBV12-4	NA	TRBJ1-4	CASSFDGVEKLFF
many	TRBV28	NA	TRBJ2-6	CASSSAGSGANVLTF
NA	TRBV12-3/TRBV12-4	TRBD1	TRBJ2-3	CASSLWGQGADTQYF
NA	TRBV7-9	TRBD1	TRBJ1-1	CASSLWTGGAAEAFF
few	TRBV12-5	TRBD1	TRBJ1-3	CASGFLRQGEGNTIYF
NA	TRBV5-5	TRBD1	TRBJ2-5	CASSLARGYQETQYF
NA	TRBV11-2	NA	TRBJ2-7	CASRNSAGEQYF
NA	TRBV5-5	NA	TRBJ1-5	CASSSGLSNQPQHF
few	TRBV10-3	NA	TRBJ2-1	CAISESKTGLNEQFF
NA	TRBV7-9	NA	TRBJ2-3	CASSLVGWTGTDTQYF
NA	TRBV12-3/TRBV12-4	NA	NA	CASTPRNYNEQFF
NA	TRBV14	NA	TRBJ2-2	CASSQDSDTGELFF
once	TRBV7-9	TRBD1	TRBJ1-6	CASSPLQGAISPLHF
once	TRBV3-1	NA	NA	CASSQASRKETQYF
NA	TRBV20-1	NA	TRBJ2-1	CSARDEYRSYNEQFF
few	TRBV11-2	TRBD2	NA	CASSLTLAGAPYNEQFF
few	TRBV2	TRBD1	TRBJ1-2	CASSVPRDRGSGYGYTF
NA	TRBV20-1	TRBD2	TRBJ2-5	CSAYGGGQETQYF
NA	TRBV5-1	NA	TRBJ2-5	CASSSGEVTQYF
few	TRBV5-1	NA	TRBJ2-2	CASTARGATTGELFF
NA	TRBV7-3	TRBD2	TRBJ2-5	CASSGTGGAMETQYF
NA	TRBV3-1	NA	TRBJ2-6	CASSQDLPAGANVLTF
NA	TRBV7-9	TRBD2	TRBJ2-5	CASSLVTSKETQYF
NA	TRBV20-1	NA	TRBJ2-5	CSAGDDDETQYF